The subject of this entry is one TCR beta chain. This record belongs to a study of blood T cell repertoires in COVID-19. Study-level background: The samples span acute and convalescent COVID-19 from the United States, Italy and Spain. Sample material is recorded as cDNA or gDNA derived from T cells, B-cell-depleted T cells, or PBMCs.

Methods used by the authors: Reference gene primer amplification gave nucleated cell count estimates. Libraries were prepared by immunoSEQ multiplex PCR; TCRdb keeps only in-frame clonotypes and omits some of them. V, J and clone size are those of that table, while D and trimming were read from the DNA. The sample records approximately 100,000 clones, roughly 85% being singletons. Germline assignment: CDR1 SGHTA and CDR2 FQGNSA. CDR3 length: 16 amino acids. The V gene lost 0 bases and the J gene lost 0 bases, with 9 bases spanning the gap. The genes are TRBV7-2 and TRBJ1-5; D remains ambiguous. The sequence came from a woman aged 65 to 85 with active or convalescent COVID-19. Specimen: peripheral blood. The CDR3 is CASSLASRDSNQPQHF. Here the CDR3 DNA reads TGTGCCAGCAGCTTAGCATCGAGGGATAGCAATCAGCCCCAGCATTTT.